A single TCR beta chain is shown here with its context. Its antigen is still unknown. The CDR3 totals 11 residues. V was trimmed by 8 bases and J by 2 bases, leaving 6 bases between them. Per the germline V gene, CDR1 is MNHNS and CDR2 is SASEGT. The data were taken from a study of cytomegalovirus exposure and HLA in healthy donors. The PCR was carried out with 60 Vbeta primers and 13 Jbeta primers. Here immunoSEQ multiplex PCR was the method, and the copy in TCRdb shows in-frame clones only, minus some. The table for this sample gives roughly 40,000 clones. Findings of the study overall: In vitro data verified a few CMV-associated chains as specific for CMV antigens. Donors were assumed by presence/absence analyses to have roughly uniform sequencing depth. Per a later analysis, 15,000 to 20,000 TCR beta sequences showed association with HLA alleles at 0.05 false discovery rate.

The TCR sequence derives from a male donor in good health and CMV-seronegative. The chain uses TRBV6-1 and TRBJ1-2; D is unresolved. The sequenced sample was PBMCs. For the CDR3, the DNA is TGTGCCAGCGGTGTAAACTATGGCTACACCTTC. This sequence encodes CASGVNYGYTF.